This is a list of T cell receptor beta chains from one sample in a study of neoadjuvant anti-PD-1 for oral cavity cancer. Libraries were prepared by immunoSEQ multiplex PCR; TCRdb keeps only in-frame clonotypes and omits some of them. The sample carries roughly 15,000 clones, less than 80% recorded once. The sample consisted of PBMCs, taken before nivolumab (anti-PD-1) treatment. All receptors derive from a person aged 40 to 85 with oral cavity squamous cell carcinoma. Both conserved end residues are part of each CDR3. D genes are given only for firm matches. Not all rows give a size; the values are once, few, many and, for expanded clones, a class.

V gene: TRBV2
J gene: TRBJ2-1
clone size: -
D gene: TRBD2
CDR3 protein: CASSRTSGFLTSYNEQFF
CDR3 DNA: TGTGCCAGCAGTCGGACTAGCGGTTTTCTTACTTCCTACAATGAGCAGTTCTTC

V gene: TRBV6-6
J gene: TRBJ2-7
clone size: -
D gene: TRBD1
CDR3 protein: CASSYWTGTGVYEQYF
CDR3 DNA: TGTGCCAGCAGTTACTGGACCGGGACAGGGGTGTACGAGCAGTACTTC

V gene: TRBV7-7
J gene: TRBJ2-7
clone size: -
D gene: -
CDR3 protein: CASSPDRHVQYF
CDR3 DNA: TGTGCCAGCAGCCCAGATAGGCATGTGCAGTACTTC

V gene: TRBV10-3
J gene: TRBJ2-2
clone size: -
D gene: -
CDR3 protein: CAISESAGNTGELFF
CDR3 DNA: TGTGCCATCAGTGAGTCGGCCGGAAACACCGGGGAGCTGTTTTTT

V gene: TRBV15
J gene: TRBJ1-3
clone size: once
D gene: -
CDR3 protein: CATSSDAISGNTIYF
CDR3 DNA: TGTGCCACCAGCAGTGATGCCATCTCTGGAAACACCATATATTTT

V gene: TRBV11-2
J gene: TRBJ2-7
clone size: -
D gene: TRBD2
CDR3 protein: CASSSGFRASGDYEQYF
CDR3 DNA: TGTGCCAGCAGTTCGGGTTTTCGGGCTAGCGGGGACTACGAGCAGTACTTC

V gene: TRBV5-1
J gene: TRBJ1-2
clone size: once
D gene: -
CDR3 protein: CASSLRPRSQTTNYGYTF
CDR3 DNA: TGCGCCAGCAGCTTGAGACCCCGGTCCCAAACTACTAACTATGGCTACACCTTC

V gene: TRBV21-1
J gene: TRBJ1-1
clone size: -
D gene: -
CDR3 protein: CASSKEERGVNTEAFF
CDR3 DNA: TGTGCCAGCAGCAAAGAGGAACGCGGAGTGAACACTGAAGCTTTCTTT

V gene: TRBV4-1
J gene: TRBJ1-1
clone size: few
D gene: -
CDR3 protein: CASSQGSGMNTEAFF
CDR3 DNA: TGCGCCAGCAGCCAGGGAAGCGGGATGAACACTGAAGCTTTCTTT

V gene: TRBV5-1
J gene: TRBJ1-2
clone size: -
D gene: -
CDR3 protein: CASSLVRNYGYTF
CDR3 DNA: TGCGCCAGCAGCTTGGTACGGAACTATGGCTACACCTTC

V gene: TRBV4-1
J gene: TRBJ1-4
clone size: -
D gene: -
CDR3 protein: CASSWNGLNNEKLFF
CDR3 DNA: TGCGCCAGCAGCTGGAACGGGCTAAATAATGAAAAACTGTTTTTT

V gene: TRBV30
J gene: TRBJ2-3
clone size: -
D gene: TRBD2
CDR3 protein: CAWSPVGGRADTQYF
CDR3 DNA: TGTGCCTGGAGTCCCGTGGGCGGGAGGGCAGATACGCAGTATTTT

V gene: TRBV29-1
J gene: TRBJ2-6
clone size: -
D gene: TRBD1
CDR3 protein: CSVRQGTGANVLTF
CDR3 DNA: TGCAGCGTTAGACAGGGAACTGGGGCCAACGTCCTGACTTTC

V gene: TRBV28
J gene: TRBJ2-5
clone size: -
D gene: -
CDR3 protein: CASRPRGRETQYF
CDR3 DNA: TGTGCCAGCAGGCCCAGGGGGAGGGAGACCCAGTACTTC

V gene: TRBV4-1
J gene: TRBJ2-2
clone size: -
D gene: -
CDR3 protein: CASSQGPGRYTGELFF
CDR3 DNA: TGCGCCAGCAGCCAAGGACCGGGGCGGTACACCGGGGAGCTGTTTTTT

V gene: TRBV9
J gene: TRBJ2-4
clone size: -
D gene: TRBD2
CDR3 protein: CASSVDLAGENIQYF
CDR3 DNA: TGTGCCAGCAGCGTAGATTTAGCGGGGGAAAACATTCAGTACTTC

V gene: TRBV7-9
J gene: TRBJ2-2
clone size: -
D gene: -
CDR3 protein: CASSPAPLGRENTGELFF
CDR3 DNA: TGTGCCAGCAGCCCTGCCCCCTTGGGACGGGAGAACACCGGGGAGCTGTTTTTT

V gene: TRBV16
J gene: TRBJ1-5
clone size: -
D gene: -
CDR3 protein: CASSQRGSRNQPQHF
CDR3 DNA: TGTGCCAGCAGCCAAAGAGGCAGCCGCAATCAGCCCCAGCATTTT

V gene: TRBV10-3
J gene: TRBJ2-1
clone size: -
D gene: -
CDR3 protein: CAISDLGRGNNEQFF
CDR3 DNA: TGTGCCATCAGTGATCTCGGGAGAGGTAACAATGAGCAGTTCTTC

V gene: TRBV2
J gene: TRBJ2-1
clone size: -
D gene: TRBD2
CDR3 protein: CASNPIWTSGRNFHNEQFF
CDR3 DNA: TGTGCCAGCAACCCTATATGGACTAGCGGGAGAAATTTCCACAATGAGCAGTTCTTC

V gene: TRBV5-4
J gene: TRBJ1-4
clone size: -
D gene: TRBD1
CDR3 protein: CASSLNPGQGNEKLFF
CDR3 DNA: TGTGCCAGCAGCCTCAATCCAGGACAGGGGAATGAAAAACTGTTTTTT

V gene: TRBV30
J gene: TRBJ2-6
clone size: -
D gene: -
CDR3 protein: CAWSVSQSGANVLTF
CDR3 DNA: TGTGCCTGGAGTGTATCCCAATCTGGGGCCAACGTCCTGACTTTC

V gene: TRBV28
J gene: TRBJ1-2
clone size: -
D gene: -
CDR3 protein: CGTHNRYGYTF
CDR3 DNA: TGTGGGACCCATAATAGGTATGGCTACACCTTC

V gene: TRBV6-1
J gene: TRBJ2-5
clone size: -
D gene: -
CDR3 protein: CASSTGGAQETQYF
CDR3 DNA: TGTGCCAGCAGTACAGGGGGGGCTCAAGAGACCCAGTACTTC

V gene: TRBV19
J gene: TRBJ2-1
clone size: -
D gene: -
CDR3 protein: CASSSSTGYYEQFF
CDR3 DNA: TGTGCCAGTAGTAGCTCGACAGGCTATTATGAGCAGTTCTTC

V gene: TRBV2
J gene: TRBJ2-7
clone size: few
D gene: -
CDR3 protein: CASSAVGGSSYEQYF
CDR3 DNA: TGTGCCAGCAGCGCGGTTGGGGGTAGCTCCTACGAGCAGTACTTC

V gene: TRBV6-1
J gene: TRBJ1-3
clone size: -
D gene: TRBD1
CDR3 protein: CASSEPPGTGGNTIYF
CDR3 DNA: TGTGCCAGCAGTGAACCTCCCGGGACAGGGGGAAACACCATATATTTT

V gene: TRBV4-2
J gene: TRBJ2-7
clone size: -
D gene: TRBD2
CDR3 protein: CASRAGGLGHYEQYF
CDR3 DNA: TGTGCCAGCAGAGCGGGAGGTCTTGGTCACTACGAGCAGTACTTC

V gene: TRBV6-1
J gene: TRBJ2-7
clone size: once
D gene: -
CDR3 protein: CASSPGLTYEQYF
CDR3 DNA: TGTGCCAGCAGTCCGGGACTTACCTACGAGCAGTACTTC

V gene: TRBV19
J gene: TRBJ1-5
clone size: -
D gene: -
CDR3 protein: CASNGARNQPQHF
CDR3 DNA: TGTGCCAGTAACGGGGCCCGCAATCAGCCCCAGCATTTT

V gene: TRBV2
J gene: TRBJ2-4
clone size: -
D gene: -
CDR3 protein: CASSGLTNIQYF
CDR3 DNA: TGTGCCAGCAGCGGACTTACAAACATTCAGTACTTC

V gene: TRBV18
J gene: TRBJ1-1
clone size: -
D gene: -
CDR3 protein: CASSTVTEITEAFF
CDR3 DNA: TGTGCCAGCTCAACGGTTACTGAGATCACTGAAGCTTTCTTT

V gene: TRBV12-5
J gene: TRBJ2-3
clone size: -
D gene: -
CDR3 protein: CASGLVTGSTDTQYF
CDR3 DNA: TGTGCTAGTGGTTTGGTTACAGGGAGCACAGATACGCAGTATTTT

V gene: TRBV30
J gene: TRBJ2-7
clone size: few
D gene: -
CDR3 protein: CAWSPRGRHEQYF
CDR3 DNA: TGTGCCTGGAGTCCTCGAGGTAGGCACGAGCAGTACTTC

V gene: TRBV25-1
J gene: TRBJ1-2
clone size: -
D gene: -
CDR3 protein: CASSGGPNYGYTF
CDR3 DNA: TGTGCCAGCAGTGGTGGCCCTAACTATGGCTACACCTTC

V gene: TRBV12-5
J gene: TRBJ1-2
clone size: -
D gene: -
CDR3 protein: CASGLVLAVPLGGYTF
CDR3 DNA: TGTGCTAGTGGTTTGGTACTGGCAGTCCCATTGGGTGGCTACACCTTC

V gene: TRBV29-1
J gene: TRBJ2-2
clone size: -
D gene: TRBD1
CDR3 protein: CSVESRQGVAGELFF
CDR3 DNA: TGCAGCGTTGAGTCGCGGCAGGGGGTCGCCGGGGAGCTGTTTTTT

V gene: TRBV30
J gene: TRBJ2-5
clone size: few
D gene: -
CDR3 protein: CAWSVGETQYF
CDR3 DNA: TGTGCCTGGAGTGTTGGAGAGACCCAGTACTTC

V gene: TRBV28
J gene: TRBJ2-5
clone size: -
D gene: TRBD1
CDR3 protein: CASSNGQGAGETQYF
CDR3 DNA: TGTGCCAGCAGCAATGGACAGGGGGCTGGAGAGACCCAGTACTTC

V gene: TRBV5-1
J gene: TRBJ1-3
clone size: -
D gene: -
CDR3 protein: CASSLSGGVYGNTIYF
CDR3 DNA: TGCGCCAGCAGCTTGTCTGGTGGGGTTTATGGAAACACCATATATTTT

V gene: TRBV7-7
J gene: TRBJ2-5
clone size: few
D gene: -
CDR3 protein: CASSLWTRETQYF
CDR3 DNA: TGTGCTAGCAGCTTATGGACACGGGAGACCCAGTACTTC

V gene: TRBV6-4
J gene: TRBJ2-2
clone size: medium-sized
D gene: -
CDR3 protein: CASSDRDTGELFF
CDR3 DNA: TGTGCCAGCAGTGACAGGGACACCGGGGAGCTGTTTTTT

V gene: TRBV6-5
J gene: TRBJ1-2
clone size: -
D gene: TRBD1
CDR3 protein: CASSWGQGRYGYTF
CDR3 DNA: TGTGCCAGCAGTTGGGGACAGGGCCGCTATGGCTACACCTTC

V gene: TRBV9
J gene: TRBJ1-2
clone size: -
D gene: -
CDR3 protein: CASSSSGSSLLGYTF
CDR3 DNA: TGTGCCAGCAGCTCATCAGGGTCCTCGTTACTTGGCTACACCTTC

V gene: TRBV5-1
J gene: TRBJ1-1
clone size: -
D gene: -
CDR3 protein: CASTRLSMNTEAFF
CDR3 DNA: TGCGCCAGCACTCGTCTGAGCATGAACACTGAAGCTTTCTTT

V gene: TRBV27
J gene: TRBJ2-7
clone size: -
D gene: TRBD1
CDR3 protein: CASSKGTGREYEQYF
CDR3 DNA: TGTGCCAGCAGTAAAGGGACAGGGCGGGAGTACGAGCAGTACTTC

V gene: TRBV7-2
J gene: TRBJ1-3
clone size: once
D gene: -
CDR3 protein: CASSFPGNTIYF
CDR3 DNA: TGTGCCAGCAGCTTCCCTGGAAACACCATATATTTT

V gene: TRBV6-1
J gene: TRBJ2-1
clone size: -
D gene: TRBD2
CDR3 protein: CASFEGGGRVYNEQFF
CDR3 DNA: TGTGCCAGCTTTGAAGGGGGCGGGAGGGTCTACAATGAGCAGTTCTTC

V gene: TRBV4-2
J gene: TRBJ2-7
clone size: few
D gene: -
CDR3 protein: CASSQVRGSFYEQYF
CDR3 DNA: TGTGCCAGCAGCCAAGTGAGGGGGTCGTTCTACGAGCAGTACTTC